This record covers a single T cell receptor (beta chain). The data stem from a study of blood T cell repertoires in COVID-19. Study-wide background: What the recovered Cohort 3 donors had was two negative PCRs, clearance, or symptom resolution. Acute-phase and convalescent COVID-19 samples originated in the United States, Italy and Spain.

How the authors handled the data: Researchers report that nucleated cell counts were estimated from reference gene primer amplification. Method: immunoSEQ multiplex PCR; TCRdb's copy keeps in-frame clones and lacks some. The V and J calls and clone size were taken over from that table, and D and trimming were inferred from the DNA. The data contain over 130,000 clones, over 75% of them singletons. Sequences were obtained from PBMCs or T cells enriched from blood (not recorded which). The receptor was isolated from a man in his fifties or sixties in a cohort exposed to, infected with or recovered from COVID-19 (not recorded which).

CDR3 region: CASSIIAGAAQETQYF. Written as DNA, the CDR3 is TGTGCCAGTAGTATAATAGCGGGGGCAGCCCAAGAGACCCAGTACTTC. This chain joins TRBV19 and TRBJ2-5; 9 positions match TRBD2. Germline CDR1 and CDR2: LNHDA and SQIVND (reference sequence). The CDR3 has 16 amino acids. V lost 2 bases, J lost 1 base, and 5 bases stayed unmatched.